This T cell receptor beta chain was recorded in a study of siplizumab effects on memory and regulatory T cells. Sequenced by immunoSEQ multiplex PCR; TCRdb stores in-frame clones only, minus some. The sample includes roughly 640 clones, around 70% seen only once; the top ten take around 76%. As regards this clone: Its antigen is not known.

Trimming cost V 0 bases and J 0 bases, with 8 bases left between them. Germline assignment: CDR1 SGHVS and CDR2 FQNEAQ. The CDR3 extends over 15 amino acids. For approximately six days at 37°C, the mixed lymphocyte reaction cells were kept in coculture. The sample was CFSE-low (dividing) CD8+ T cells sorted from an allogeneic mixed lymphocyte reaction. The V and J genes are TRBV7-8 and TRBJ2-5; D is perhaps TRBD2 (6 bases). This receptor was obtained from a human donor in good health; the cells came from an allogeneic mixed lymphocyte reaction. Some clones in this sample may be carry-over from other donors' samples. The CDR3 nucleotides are TGTGCCAGCAGCTTAGCGGCGGGGAACCAAGAGACCCAGTACTTC. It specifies CASSLAAGNQETQYF.